The 8 T cell receptor beta chains below were found in one sample sequenced in a study of blood T cell repertoires in COVID-19. Libraries were prepared by immunoSEQ multiplex PCR; TCRdb keeps only in-frame clonotypes and omits some of them. The table lists 150,000 to 180,000 clones, roughly four fifths of them singletons. Source material: peripheral blood. The receptors were gathered from a woman aged 60 to 75 with acute or convalescent COVID-19.

The V and J genes are TRBV19 and TRBJ1-2, with TRBD1 identical over 10 bases. Unmatched junction bases numbered 6, after V lost 6 bases and J lost 2 bases. The germline V gene encodes CDR1 LNHDA and CDR2 SQIVND (reference sequence). The CDR3 extends over 15 amino acids. The CDR3: CASSRTGGSNYGYTF. CDR3 coding DNA: TGTGCCAGTAGCCGGACAGGGGGGTCCAACTATGGCTACACCTTC.

The chain recombines TRBV5-1 with TRBJ1-4, with D uncertain. The CDR3 is 15 amino acids. V was clipped by 4 bases and J by 3 bases, with 13 bases between them. Germline assignment: CDR1 SGHRS and CDR2 YFSETQ. CDR3 sequence reads: CASSPGSAPNEKLFF. The CDR3 nucleotides read TGCGCCAGCAGCCCGGGAAGTGCACCTAATGAAAAACTGTTTTTT.

V usage is TRBV7-3 and J usage is TRBJ1-2; D is possibly TRBD1 (5 bases). V lost 2 bases, J lost 1 base, and 17 bases lay in between. Germline lookup yields CDR1 SGHTA and CDR2 FQGTGA. CDR3 length equals 17 residues. CDR3 in amino acids: CASSLRDGGGHNYGYTF. DNA of the CDR3: TGTGCCAGCAGCTTACGGGACGGAGGAGGGCATAACTATGGCTACACCTTC.

The rearrangement links TRBV19 to TRBJ1-2, with D possibly being TRBD1 (6 bases). Germline V gene lookup returns CDR1 LNHDA and CDR2 SQIVND (reference sequence). The V gene lost 8 bases and the J gene lost 9 bases, with 19 bases spanning the gap. The CDR3 length is 13 residues. CDR3 sequence reads: CASAPGGHPSYTF. For the CDR3, the DNA is TGTGCCAGTGCCCCGGGGGGGCACCCAAGCTACACCTTC. The full variable domain, with the rest looked up from reference TRBV19 and TRBJ1-2, is DGGITQSPKYLFRKEGQNVTLSCEQNLNHDAMYWYRQDPGQGLRLIYYSQIVNDFQKGDIAEGYSVSREKKESFPLTVTSAQKNPTAFYLCASAPGGHPSYTFGSGTRLTVV.

V is TRBV19 and J is TRBJ2-6; the match to TRBD1 covers 7 bases. Germline V gene sequence: CDR1 LNHDA, CDR2 SQIVND (reference sequence). V trimming: 5 bases; J trimming: 2 bases; junction bases outside the gene matches: 3. The CDR3 covers 15 residues. The CDR3 DNA reads TGTGCCAGTAGTTTACAGGGGACTGGGGCCAACGTCCTGACTTTC. It translates to CASSLQGTGANVLTF.

This clone was seen once. The DNA of the CDR3 is TGTGCCAGCAGTTTGTGGGGCACCTACGAGCAGTACTTC. The encoded protein is CASSLWGTYEQYF. The genes are TRBV12-3 or TRBV12-4 and TRBJ2-7, with D possibly TRBD1 on 5 matching bases. V lost 3 bases and J 2 bases, leaving 8 bases between the germline ends. The CDR3 is 13 amino acids.

This chain links TRBV19 with TRBJ2-1; 9 bases are a match to TRBD2. Trimming took 4 bases from V and 1 from J; bases not matched to a gene: 5. CDR3 length equals 16 residues. Germline values: CDR1 LNHDA, CDR2 SQIVND (reference sequence). Written as DNA, the CDR3 is TGTGCCAGTAGTACCCTGACTAGCGGATCCTACAATGAGCAGTTCTTC. Protein sequence: CASSTLTSGSYNEQFF.

The chain couples TRBV28 to TRBJ1-2, with D unclear. V gave up 7 bases and J gave up 7 bases, with 16 bases separating them. The CDR3 totals 13 residues. Germline-derived CDR1 and CDR2 are MDHEN and SYDVKM. CDR3 coding DNA: TGTGCCAGCAACCTTGGACGGGAGAGTGGCTACACCTTC. Protein sequence: CASNLGRESGYTF.